Described below is a single TCR beta chain sequence and its context. Its antigen remains unknown. The entry originates in a study of T cell responses to AZD1222 COVID-19 vaccine. Clones were read by immunoSEQ multiplex PCR, and TCRdb kept only the in-frame ones, dropping some. This sample yields about 14,000 clones, of which approximately 80% are seen a single time; 39% belongs to the top ten. V gave up 3 bases and J gave up 1 base, with 3 bases separating them. Germline V gives CDR1 LGHDT, CDR2 YNNKEL (reference sequence). CDR3 length equals 12 residues. Study-level points and caveats: Repertoires were obtained only post-peak T cell response.

The clonotype originates from an adult who received the AZD1222 COVID-19 vaccine. The J gene is TRBJ1-2, the V gene TRBV3-1 (or the pseudogene TRBV3-2); D unresolved. Sequencing was performed on peripheral blood, taken 28 days after the second AZD1222 dose. The chain's CDR3 is CASSQGNYGYTF. The CDR3 region has the DNA TGTGCCAGCAGCCAGGGTAACTATGGCTACACCTTC.